The 10 T cell receptor beta chains presented below share a single source sample, sequenced in a study of blood T cell repertoires in COVID-19 (dated by TCRdb to about 2020). Receptors were amplified or captured by the immunoSEQ multiplex PCR assay. TCRdb holds this immuneACCESS table with in-frame rearrangements only. Some clones are missing; in checked studies, unresolved V genes explain under half, and the rest has no known cause. For this sample there are about 300,000 clones; approximately 84% appear just once. The ten largest clones represent over 1.3% of the sample. The sequenced material came from peripheral blood. These receptor sequences come from a human donor with COVID-19, enrolled during active disease. The donor label of this sample is uncertain.

The rearrangement uses TRBV5-4 and TRBJ2-1; weak D call: TRBD1 (5 bases). Trimming shortened V by 4 bases and J by 5 bases, and 10 bases separated the two germline ends. The CDR3 spans 13 residues. From germline, CDR1 is SGHNT and CDR2 YYREEE (reference sequence). The CDR3 nucleotides read TGTGCCAGCAGCCCGGACAACAACAATGAGCAGTTCTTC. It codes for CASSPDNNNEQFF.

The chain combines TRBV28 with TRBJ1-5; D not resolved. This CDR3 has 15 residues. Germline V CDR1 and CDR2: MDHEN, SYDVKM. Trimming left V 3 bases short and J 2 bases short, with 11 bases between. DNA for the CDR3: TGTGCCAGCAGTTTTAGCCGGATTCGCAATCAGCCCCAGCATTTT. It codes for CASSFSRIRNQPQHF.

The chain carries TRBV4-3 and TRBJ1-1; no reliable D call. The germline gives CDR1 LGHNA, CDR2 YSLEER. Trimming took off 0 bases at V and 1 base at J, with 6 bases between the two ends. The CDR3 length is 14 residues. CDR3 DNA sequence: TGCGCCAGCAGCCAAGAGGGCAGGAACACTGAAGCTTTCTTT. This codes for CASSQEGRNTEAFF.

The genes are TRBV24-1 and TRBJ2-3; D perhaps matches TRBD2 (6 bases). V lost 4 bases and J lost 1, with 14 bases in between. The CDR3 is 16 residues long. CDR1 and CDR2 from the germline V gene are KGHDR and SFDVKD. In nucleotides, the CDR3 is TGTGCCACCAGTGACCCCAGCGGGTACCGCACAGATACGCAGTATTTT. Translating gives CATSDPSGYRTDTQYF.

This clone was picked up a small number of times. The CDR3 is CSASNIGRSWNEQFF. The CDR3 nucleotides read TGCAGTGCTAGTAATATCGGGAGATCGTGGAATGAGCAGTTCTTC. The chain carries TRBV20-1 and TRBJ2-1; tentative D call: TRBD2 (6 bases). The germline V gene encodes CDR1 DFQATT and CDR2 SNEGSKA (reference sequence). V lost 3 bases and J lost 7, with 19 bases in between. This CDR3 has 15 residues.

Turning to this clone: The sample has other DNA sequences that encode this CDR3 too. The chain joins TRBV30 to TRBJ1-2; 8 nucleotides align to TRBD1. CDR3 length: 11 residues. The V and J ends lost 4 bases and 7 bases, in that order; junction bases with no gene match: 2. Looked up from germline, CDR1 is GTSNPN and CDR2 is SVGIG (reference sequence). The CDR3 here is CAWTTGAGYTF. In DNA form, the CDR3 reads TGTGCCTGGACGACAGGGGCTGGCTACACCTTC. Looking up the rest from reference TRBV30 and TRBJ1-2 gives the full variable domain: SQTIHQWPATLVQPVGSPLSLECTVEGTSNPNLYWYRQAAGRGLQLLFYSVGIGQISSEVPQNLSASRPQDRQFILSSKKLLLSDSGFYLCAWTTGAGYTFGSGTRLTVV.

This rearrangement joins TRBV25-1 to TRBJ1-3, with 7 nucleotides matching TRBD1. CDR1 and CDR2 from the germline V gene are MGHDK and SYGVNS. There are 16 residues in the CDR3. V dropped 1 base and J dropped 4; count of bases not matched to a gene: 7. CDR3 nucleotide sequence: TGTGCCAGCAGTGAATCCTGGACAGGAGCCGGAAACACCATATATTTT. Translation: CASSESWTGAGNTIYF.

This chain joins TRBV29-1 and TRBJ2-2, with TRBD2 matching 9 bases. V was clipped by 5 bases and J by 0 bases; unmatched bases: 7. The CDR3 is 16 residues long. In germline, CDR1 is SQVTM, CDR2 ANQGSEA. The CDR3 spells CSVFLRLAANTGELFF. CDR3 nucleotide sequence: TGCAGCGTTTTCTTGCGACTAGCGGCGAACACCGGGGAGCTGTTTTTT.

This clone was seen only a few times. The V and J genes are TRBV2 and TRBJ2-3, with 9 bases identical to TRBD1. Germline V lookup: CDR1 SNHLY, CDR2 FYNNEI. Germline trimming cut 7 bases from V and 6 bases from J; bases unmatched to any gene: 5. The CDR3 loop spans 13 amino acids. CDR3 bases: TGTGCCAGCATTAAGGACAGGGGTGATACGCAGTATTTT. It encodes CASIKDRGDTQYF.

The chain is built from TRBV27 and TRBJ2-1; 10 bases agree with TRBD1. From germline, CDR1 is MNHEY and CDR2 SMNVEV (reference sequence). Trimming at V came to 2 bases and at J to 8 bases, leaving 9 bases not matched to a gene. The CDR3 loop spans 16 amino acids. Here the CDR3 reads CASSLRGRDRGDEQFF. CDR3 DNA: TGTGCCAGCAGTTTAAGGGGCCGGGACAGGGGCGATGAGCAGTTCTTC.